Below, 10 T cell receptor beta chains from the same sample are listed, as sequenced in a study of identical twins. TCRdb used MiXCR to reprocess the 5' RACE reads, holding one entry per CDR3 protein. This table holds just over 500,000 distinct CDR3 sequences, less than 25% found once. A further study also used this sample, focusing on T cells expressing NK-cell markers.

The specimen was CD4+ T cells sorted from blood. These receptors all stem from a woman in her late teens or twenties in good health.

At least ten counts were recorded for this clonotype. V usage is TRBV6-1 and J usage is TRBJ2-3; D is uncertain. The CDR3 covers 14 residues. V lost 6 bases and J lost 3, with 13 bases in between. The germline V gene encodes CDR1 MNHNS and CDR2 SASEGT. This chain's CDR3 is CASRSPSTTDTQYF. The DNA of the CDR3 is TGTGCCAGCAGATCTCCTAGTACAACAGATACGCAGTATTTT.

The chain carries TRBV6-5 and TRBJ2-5; either TRBD1 or TRBD2 may supply D (6 bases each). V was cut by 0 bases and J by 5 bases, with 16 bases left in between. CDR3 length: 16 amino acids. CDR1 and CDR2 from the germline V gene are MNHEY and SVGAGI. In DNA form, the CDR3 reads TGTGCCAGCAGTTACTCGCCTAGGGGGGCAGGGGAGACCCAGTACTTC. Amino acids: CASSYSPRGAGETQYF.

The chain carries TRBV5-4 and TRBJ2-7, with D unclear. The CDR3 runs 14 residues. V gave up 0 bases and J gave up 5 bases, with 12 bases separating them. Germline V gene data show CDR1 as SGHNT and CDR2 as YYREEE (reference sequence). The CDR3 nucleotides are TGTGCCAGCAGCTTGGAGCTCTCGATCCACGAGCAGTACTTC. Translation: CASSLELSIHEQYF. Full variable domain (missing parts from reference TRBV5-4 and TRBJ2-7): ETGVTQSPTHLIKTRGQQVTLRCSSQSGHNTVSWYQQALGQGPQFIFQYYREEENGRGNFPPRFSGLQFPNYSSELNVNALELDDSALYLCASSLELSIHEQYFGPGTRLTVT.

This sequence joins TRBV12-5 and TRBJ2-3; unclear D gene. Germline CDR1 is LGHNT and CDR2 is FRNRAP. CDR3 length: 13 residues. The V gene lost 2 bases and the J gene lost 4 bases, with 7 bases spanning the gap. The CDR3 DNA sequence: TGTGCTAGTGGTTTGAGTTCAGCAGATACGCAGTATTTT. This gives the protein CASGLSSADTQYF.

The V call is TRBV6-5, the J call TRBJ1-2; 8 bases agree with TRBD1. CDR1 and CDR2 (germline): MNHEY, SVGAGI. The CDR3 consists of 14 residues. V gave up 0 bases and J gave up 8 bases; unmatched junction bases: 5. For the CDR3, the DNA is TGTGCCAGCAGTTACTCCTGGCAGGGGGCGGGCTACACCTTC. This sequence encodes CASSYSWQGAGYTF.

The rearrangement uses TRBV11-2 and TRBJ2-1, with 8 bases matching TRBD2. The CDR3 sequence is 15 residues long. V lost 0 bases and J lost 6; bases outside the gene matches: 4. The V gene's germline CDR1 is SGHAT and CDR2 FQNNGV. The CDR3 sequence is CASSLDPGGPNEQFF. For the CDR3, the DNA is TGTGCCAGCAGCTTAGATCCGGGGGGGCCCAATGAGCAGTTCTTC.

The chain links TRBV11-2 to TRBJ2-5, with 7 bases fitting TRBD2. Germline V gene sequence: CDR1 SGHAT, CDR2 FQNNGV. This CDR3 is 13 amino acids long. With 0 bases clipped from V and 10 bases from J, the junction kept 5 bases outside the gene matches. CDR3 sequence reads: CASSLDREGNQYF. The CDR3 nucleotides are TGTGCCAGCAGCTTAGACAGGGAGGGAAACCAGTACTTC.

The CDR3, as DNA: TGCAGTGCCCTGGGACTAGCGGGAGATTATGAGCAGTTCTTC. Protein product: CSALGLAGDYEQFF. The chain combines TRBV20-1 with TRBJ2-1; TRBD2 agrees at 14 bases. The CDR3 consists of 14 residues. The V segment lost 6 bases and the J segment 8 bases; nucleotides outside the gene matches: 6. Germline V gene lookup returns CDR1 DFQATT and CDR2 SNEGSKA (reference sequence).

The genes are TRBV20-1 and TRBJ2-2; D remains unclear. Germline V gene data show CDR1 as DFQATT and CDR2 as SNEGSKA (reference sequence). CDR3 length: 14 residues. V was cut by 6 bases and J by 6 bases, with 17 bases left in between. The CDR3 here is CSAIATAFAGELFF. The CDR3, as DNA: TGCAGTGCCATAGCTACCGCCTTTGCCGGGGAGCTGTTTTTT.

There are a few counts of this clonotype. The chain has TRBV12-3 or TRBV12-4 and TRBJ1-5; D is possibly TRBD1 (5 bases). The CDR3 length is 15 residues. Trimming shortened V by 2 bases and J by 4 bases, and 12 bases separated the two germline ends. The CDR3 loop is CASSLSGRENQPQHF. The CDR3 nucleotides are TGTGCCAGCAGTTTATCAGGGAGGGAGAATCAGCCCCAGCATTTT.